This T cell receptor (beta chain) stems from a study of shared clonotypes between healthy human individuals. Notes on the study in general: Non-shared clonotypes were found to have lower generation probabilities than the clonotypes that were shared by all four of the sorted-subset donors. Several donors shared about 4.5% of their naive CD4 clonotypes.

Regarding this clone: Its specificity is unknown.

V shed 4 bases, J shed 5 bases, and the junction held 12 bases outside the gene matches. CDR3 length: 18 residues. The V gene's germline CDR1 is MGHRA and CDR2 YSYEKL. The data were produced by immunoSEQ multiplex PCR, yet TCRdb's version contains in-frame clones alone and is incomplete. This sample yields 550,000 to 850,000 clones, of which about 74% are seen a single time; approximately 1.8% belongs to the top ten. The chain joins TRBV4-1 to TRBJ1-4; 11 bases match TRBD1. Source material: memory CD4+ T cells sorted from blood. Subset of the sample: CD45RA-negative fraction. The clonotype originates from a woman between 25 and 40 years old in good health. The CDR3 loop reads CASSRRGGQGAFNEKLFF. The CDR3 nucleotides are TGCGCCAGCAGCCGCAGGGGAGGACAGGGGGCTTTCAATGAAAAACTGTTTTTT.